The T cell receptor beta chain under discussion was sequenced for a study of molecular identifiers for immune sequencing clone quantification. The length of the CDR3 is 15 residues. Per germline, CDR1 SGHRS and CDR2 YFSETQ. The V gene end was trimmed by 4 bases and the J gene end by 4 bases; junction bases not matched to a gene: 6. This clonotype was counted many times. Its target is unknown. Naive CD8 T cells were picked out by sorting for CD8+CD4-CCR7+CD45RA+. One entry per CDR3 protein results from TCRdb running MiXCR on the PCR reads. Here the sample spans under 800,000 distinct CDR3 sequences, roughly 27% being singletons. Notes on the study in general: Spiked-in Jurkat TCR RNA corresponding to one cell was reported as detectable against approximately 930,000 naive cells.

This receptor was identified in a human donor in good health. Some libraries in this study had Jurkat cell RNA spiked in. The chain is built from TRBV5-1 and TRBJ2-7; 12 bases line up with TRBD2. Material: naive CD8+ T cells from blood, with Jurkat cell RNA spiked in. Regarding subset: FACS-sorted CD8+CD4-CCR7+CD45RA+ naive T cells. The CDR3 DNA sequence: TGCGCCAGCAGCCCGAGGACTAGCGGGGAGTACGAGCAGTACTTC. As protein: CASSPRTSGEYEQYF.